This record concerns one TCR beta chain sequence. This record comes from a study of OX40 agonist ivuxolimab in advanced cancers. Generated by immunoSEQ multiplex PCR, the TCRdb table keeps only in-frame clones and is missing some. This table holds 55,000 to 70,000 clones, about four fifths found once. The germline gives CDR1 KGHSY, CDR2 FQNENV. The CDR3 is made up of 12 amino acids. Trimming stripped 4 bases from V and 12 bases from J, with 13 bases between. The gene calls are TRBV16 and TRBJ2-1; either TRBD1 or TRBD2 may supply D (5 bases each). The TCR was taken from an adult with an advanced solid tumor such as melanoma, head and neck, liver or kidney cancer. The source material was CD4+ or CD8+ T cells sorted from blood, sampled in a trial of the OX40 agonist ivuxolimab. The CDR3 DNA reads as TGTGCCAGCAGCCTGGGGGATGCGTCGCAGTTCTTC. Protein sequence: CASSLGDASQFF. The whole variable domain, remainder taken from reference TRBV16 and TRBJ2-1, is GEEVAQTPKHLVRGEGQKAKLYCAPIKGHSYVFWYQQVLKNEFKFLISFQNENVFDETGMPKERFSAKCLPNSPCSLEIQATKLEDSAVYFCASSLGDASQFFGPGTRLTVL.